This passage covers 5 T cell receptor beta chains from one sample sequenced in a study of T cell changes during pregnancy in multiple sclerosis. Here immunoSEQ multiplex PCR was the method, and the copy in TCRdb shows in-frame clones only, minus some. The sample lists tens of thousands of clones, approximately 90% occurring once. The sequenced sample was peripheral blood, obtained in the second trimester of pregnancy. These receptors came from a female donor in good health, enrolled as a control in a pregnancy study.

The chain joins TRBV27 to TRBJ1-3; TRBD1 agrees at 9 bases. Germline CDR1 reads MNHEY; CDR2 reads SMNVEV (reference sequence). The CDR3 contains 16 residues. Trimming at V came to 4 bases and at J to 3 bases, leaving 7 bases not matched to a gene. CDR3 in amino acids: CASSSAGTGFGNTIYF. The CDR3 DNA reads as TGTGCCAGCAGTTCGGCCGGGACAGGGTTTGGAAACACCATATATTTT.

The CDR3 spells CASRPRLAGPSEQYF. The CDR3, as DNA: TGTGCCAGCAGACCTAGACTAGCGGGACCCAGCGAGCAGTACTTC. The chain uses TRBV7-6 and TRBJ2-7; TRBD2 agrees at 11 bases. The junction had 10 bases not matched to a gene; V was cut back by 6 bases and J by 6 bases. From germline, CDR1 is SGHVS and CDR2 FNYEAQ. The CDR3 sequence is 15 residues long.

The genes are TRBV6-1 and TRBJ2-5; 8 positions agree with TRBD2. Germline V gives CDR1 MNHNS, CDR2 SASEGT. The CDR3 runs 15 residues. The V and J ends lost 2 bases and 9 bases, in that order; junction bases with no gene match: 11. In DNA, the CDR3 is TGTGCCAGCAGTGAACCCGCAGGCCCGGGAGGGGCCCAGTACTTC. Translating gives CASSEPAGPGGAQYF.

The genes are TRBV2 and TRBJ2-2, with TRBD2 matching over 8 bases. The CDR3 is 16 amino acids. Germline V gene lookup returns CDR1 SNHLY and CDR2 FYNNEI. After removal of 1 base from V and 1 base from J, the junction contained 2 bases not matched to a gene. CDR3 nucleotide sequence: TGTGCCAGCAGTGAAGAAAGCGGGAGGAACACCGGGGAGCTGTTTTTT. Encoded protein: CASSEESGRNTGELFF.

The chain couples TRBV7-2 to TRBJ1-5; 8 positions match TRBD1. V gave up 7 bases and J gave up 10 bases; unmatched junction bases: 12. The CDR3 has 14 amino acids. Germline-derived CDR1 and CDR2 are SGHTA and FQGNSA. CDR3 residues: CASTSRGPDLPQHF. The DNA of the CDR3 is TGTGCCAGCACCTCCAGGGGGCCCGACCTACCCCAGCATTTT.